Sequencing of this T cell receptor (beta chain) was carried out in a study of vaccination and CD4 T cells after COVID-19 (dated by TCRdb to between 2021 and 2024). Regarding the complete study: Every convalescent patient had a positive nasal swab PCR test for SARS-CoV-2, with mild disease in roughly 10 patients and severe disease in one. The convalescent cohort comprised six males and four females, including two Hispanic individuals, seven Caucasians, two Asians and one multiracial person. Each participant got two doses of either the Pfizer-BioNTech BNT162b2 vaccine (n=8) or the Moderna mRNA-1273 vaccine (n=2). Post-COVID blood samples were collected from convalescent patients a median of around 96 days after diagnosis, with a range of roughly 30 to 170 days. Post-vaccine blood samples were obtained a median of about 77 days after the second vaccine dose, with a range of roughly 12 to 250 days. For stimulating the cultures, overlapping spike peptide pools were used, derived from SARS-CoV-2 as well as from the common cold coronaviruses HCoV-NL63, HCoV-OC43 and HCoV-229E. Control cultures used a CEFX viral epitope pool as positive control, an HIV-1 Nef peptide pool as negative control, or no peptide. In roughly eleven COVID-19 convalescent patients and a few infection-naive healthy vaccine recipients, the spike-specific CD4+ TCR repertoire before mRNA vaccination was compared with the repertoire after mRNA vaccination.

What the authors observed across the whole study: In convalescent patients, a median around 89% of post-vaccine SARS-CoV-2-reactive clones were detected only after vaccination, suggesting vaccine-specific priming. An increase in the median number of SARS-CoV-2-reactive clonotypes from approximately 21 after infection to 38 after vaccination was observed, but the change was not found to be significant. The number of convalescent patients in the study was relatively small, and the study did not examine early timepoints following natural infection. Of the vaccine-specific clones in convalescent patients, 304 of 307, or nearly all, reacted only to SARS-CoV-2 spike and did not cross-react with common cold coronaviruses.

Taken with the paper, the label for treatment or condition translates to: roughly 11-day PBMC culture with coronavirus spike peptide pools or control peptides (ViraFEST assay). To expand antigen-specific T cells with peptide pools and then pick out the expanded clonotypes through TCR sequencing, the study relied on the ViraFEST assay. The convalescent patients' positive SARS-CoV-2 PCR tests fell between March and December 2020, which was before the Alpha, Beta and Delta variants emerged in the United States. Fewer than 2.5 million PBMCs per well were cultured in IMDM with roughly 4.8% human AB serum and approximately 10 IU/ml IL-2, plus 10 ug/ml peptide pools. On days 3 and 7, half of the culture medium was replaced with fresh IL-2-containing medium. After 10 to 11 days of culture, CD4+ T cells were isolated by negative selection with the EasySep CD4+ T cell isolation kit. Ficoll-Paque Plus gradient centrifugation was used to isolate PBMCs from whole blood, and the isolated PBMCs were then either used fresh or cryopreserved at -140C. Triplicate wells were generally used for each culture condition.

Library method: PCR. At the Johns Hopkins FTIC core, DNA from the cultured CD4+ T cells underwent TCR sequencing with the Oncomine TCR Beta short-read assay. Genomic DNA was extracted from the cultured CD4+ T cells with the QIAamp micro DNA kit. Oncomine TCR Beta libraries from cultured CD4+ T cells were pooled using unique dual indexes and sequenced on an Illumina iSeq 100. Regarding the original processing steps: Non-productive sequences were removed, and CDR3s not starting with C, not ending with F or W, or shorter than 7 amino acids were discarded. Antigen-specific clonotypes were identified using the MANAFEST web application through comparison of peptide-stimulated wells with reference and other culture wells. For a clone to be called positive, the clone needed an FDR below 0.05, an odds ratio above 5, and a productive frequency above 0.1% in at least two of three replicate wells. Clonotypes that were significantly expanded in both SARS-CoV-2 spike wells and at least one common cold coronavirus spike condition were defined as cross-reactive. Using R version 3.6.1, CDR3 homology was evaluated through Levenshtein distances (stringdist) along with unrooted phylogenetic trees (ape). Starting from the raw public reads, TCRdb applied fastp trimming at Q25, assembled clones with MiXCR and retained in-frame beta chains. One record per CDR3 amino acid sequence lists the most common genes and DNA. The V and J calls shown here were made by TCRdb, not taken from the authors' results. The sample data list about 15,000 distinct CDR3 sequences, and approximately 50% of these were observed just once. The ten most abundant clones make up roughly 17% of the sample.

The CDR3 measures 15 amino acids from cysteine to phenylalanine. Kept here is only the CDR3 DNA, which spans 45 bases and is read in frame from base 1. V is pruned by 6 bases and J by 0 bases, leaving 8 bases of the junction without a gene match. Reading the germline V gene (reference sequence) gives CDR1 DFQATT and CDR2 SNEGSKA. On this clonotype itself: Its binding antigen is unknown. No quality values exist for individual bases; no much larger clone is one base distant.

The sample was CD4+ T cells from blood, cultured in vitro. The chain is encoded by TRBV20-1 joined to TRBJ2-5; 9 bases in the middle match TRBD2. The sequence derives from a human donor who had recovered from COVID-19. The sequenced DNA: TGCAGTGCAACGTCCCAGCGGGAGGACCAAGAGACCCAGTACTTC. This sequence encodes CSATSQREDQETQYF.